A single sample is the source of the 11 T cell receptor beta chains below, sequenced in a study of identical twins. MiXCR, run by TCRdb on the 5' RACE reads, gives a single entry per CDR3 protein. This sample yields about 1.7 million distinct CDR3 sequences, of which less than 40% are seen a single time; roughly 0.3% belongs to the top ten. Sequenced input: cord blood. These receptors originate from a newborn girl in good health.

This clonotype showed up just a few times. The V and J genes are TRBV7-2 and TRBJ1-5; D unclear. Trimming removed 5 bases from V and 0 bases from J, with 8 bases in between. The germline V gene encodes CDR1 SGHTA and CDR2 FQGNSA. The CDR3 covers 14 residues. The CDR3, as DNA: TGTGCCAGCAGCCATACAGATAGCAATCAGCCCCAGCATTTT. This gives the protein CASSHTDSNQPQHF.

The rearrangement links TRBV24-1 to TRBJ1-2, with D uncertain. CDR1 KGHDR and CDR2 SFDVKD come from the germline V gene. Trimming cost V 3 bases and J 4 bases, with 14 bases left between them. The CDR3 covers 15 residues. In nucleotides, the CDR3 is TGTGCCACCAGTGATCTGGGCAGCGACCTCTATGGCTACACCTTC. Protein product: CATSDLGSDLYGYTF.

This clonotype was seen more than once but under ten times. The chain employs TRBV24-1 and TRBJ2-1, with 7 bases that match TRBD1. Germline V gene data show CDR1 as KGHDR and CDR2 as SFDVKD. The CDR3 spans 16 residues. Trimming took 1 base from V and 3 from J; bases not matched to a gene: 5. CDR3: CATSDFPHRGYNEQFF. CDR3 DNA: TGTGCCACCAGTGATTTCCCTCACAGGGGCTACAATGAGCAGTTCTTC.

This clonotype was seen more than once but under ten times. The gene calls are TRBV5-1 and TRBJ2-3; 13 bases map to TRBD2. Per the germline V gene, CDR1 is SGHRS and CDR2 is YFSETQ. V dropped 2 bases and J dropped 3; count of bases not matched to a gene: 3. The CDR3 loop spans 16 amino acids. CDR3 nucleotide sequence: TGCGCCAGCAGCTTCGGACTAGCGGGAGCTACAGATACGCAGTATTTT. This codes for CASSFGLAGATDTQYF.

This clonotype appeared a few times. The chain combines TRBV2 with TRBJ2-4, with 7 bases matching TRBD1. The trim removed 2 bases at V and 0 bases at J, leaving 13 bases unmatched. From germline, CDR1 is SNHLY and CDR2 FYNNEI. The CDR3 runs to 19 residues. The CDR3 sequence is CASSERPTGIELAKNIQYF. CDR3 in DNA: TGTGCCAGCAGTGAACGCCCGACAGGGATAGAACTAGCCAAAAACATTCAGTACTTC.

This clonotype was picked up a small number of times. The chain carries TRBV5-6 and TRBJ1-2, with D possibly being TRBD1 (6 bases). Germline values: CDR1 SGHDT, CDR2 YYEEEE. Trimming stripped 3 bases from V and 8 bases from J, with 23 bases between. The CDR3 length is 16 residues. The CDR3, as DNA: TGTGCCAGCAGCTCCAGACAGGCTGTACACTATGTGGGCTACACCTTC. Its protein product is CASSSRQAVHYVGYTF.

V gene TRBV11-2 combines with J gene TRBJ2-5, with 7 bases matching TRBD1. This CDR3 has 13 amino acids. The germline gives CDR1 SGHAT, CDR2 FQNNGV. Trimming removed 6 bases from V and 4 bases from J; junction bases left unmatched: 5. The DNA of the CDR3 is TGTGCCAGCAGTCCAACAGGGGCAGAGACCCAGTACTTC. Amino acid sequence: CASSPTGAETQYF.

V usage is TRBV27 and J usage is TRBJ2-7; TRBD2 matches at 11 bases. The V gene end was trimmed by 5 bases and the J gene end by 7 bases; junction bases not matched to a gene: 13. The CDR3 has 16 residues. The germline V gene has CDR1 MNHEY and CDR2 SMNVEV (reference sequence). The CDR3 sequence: CASSPVSSGRVDEQYF. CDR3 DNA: TGTGCCAGCAGTCCCGTTAGTAGCGGGAGGGTCGATGAGCAGTACTTC.

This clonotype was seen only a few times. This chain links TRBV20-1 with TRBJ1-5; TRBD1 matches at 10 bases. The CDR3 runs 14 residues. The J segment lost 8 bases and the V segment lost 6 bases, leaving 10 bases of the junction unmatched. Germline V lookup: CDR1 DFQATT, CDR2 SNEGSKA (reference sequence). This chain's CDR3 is CSAHLGQGKKPQHF. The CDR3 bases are TGCAGTGCCCACCTGGGACAGGGGAAAAAGCCCCAGCATTTT.

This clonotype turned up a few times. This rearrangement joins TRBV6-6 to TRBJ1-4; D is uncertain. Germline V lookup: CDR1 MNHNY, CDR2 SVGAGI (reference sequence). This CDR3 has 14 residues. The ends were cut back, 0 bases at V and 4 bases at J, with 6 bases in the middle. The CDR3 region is CASSYSNNNEKLFF. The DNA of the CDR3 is TGTGCCAGCAGTTACTCGAACAATAATGAAAAACTGTTTTTT.

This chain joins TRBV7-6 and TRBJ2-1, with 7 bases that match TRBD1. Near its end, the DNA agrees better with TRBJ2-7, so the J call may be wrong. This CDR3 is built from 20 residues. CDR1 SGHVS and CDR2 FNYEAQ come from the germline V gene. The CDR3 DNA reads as TGTGCCAGCAGCTTTTCCCTCCGACAGGGTAGGGCAGGCTCCTACAATGAGCAGTACTTC. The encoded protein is CASSFSLRQGRAGSYNEQYF.